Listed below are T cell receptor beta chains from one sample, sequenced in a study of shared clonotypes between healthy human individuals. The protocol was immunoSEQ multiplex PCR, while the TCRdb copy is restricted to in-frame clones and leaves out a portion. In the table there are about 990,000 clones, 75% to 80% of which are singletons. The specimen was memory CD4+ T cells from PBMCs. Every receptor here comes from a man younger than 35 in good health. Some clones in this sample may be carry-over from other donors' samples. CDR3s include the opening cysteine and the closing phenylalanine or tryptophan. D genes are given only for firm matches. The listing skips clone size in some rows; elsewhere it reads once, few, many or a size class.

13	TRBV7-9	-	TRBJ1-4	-	CASSFKDNEKLFF	TGTGCCAGCAGCTTCAAGGATAATGAAAAACTGTTTTTT
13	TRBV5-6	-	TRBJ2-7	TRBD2	CASSWGTSHEQYF	TGTGCCAGCAGCTGGGGGACTAGCCACGAGCAGTACTTC
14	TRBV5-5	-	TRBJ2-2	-	CASIATVNTGELFF	TGTGCCAGCATCGCGACCGTAAACACCGGGGAGCTGTTTTTT
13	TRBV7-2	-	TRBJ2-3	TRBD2	CASSWGGTDTQYF	TGTGCCAGCAGCTGGGGAGGGACAGATACGCAGTATTTT
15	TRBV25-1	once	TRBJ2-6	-	CASRGSLSGANVLTF	TGTGCCAGCAGGGGATCACTATCTGGGGCCAACGTCCTGACTTTC
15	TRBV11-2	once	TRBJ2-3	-	CASSQGGQPTDTQYF	TGTGCCAGCAGCCAGGGTGGCCAGCCCACAGATACGCAGTATTTT
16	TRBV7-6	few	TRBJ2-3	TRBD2	CASSFWASGSTDTQYF	TGTGCCAGCAGCTTTTGGGCTAGCGGGAGTACAGATACGCAGTATTTT
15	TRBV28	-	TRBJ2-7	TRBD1	CASSRYGTGAYEQYF	TGTGCCAGCAGTCGATACGGGACAGGAGCCTACGAGCAGTACTTC
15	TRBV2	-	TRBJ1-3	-	CASSDGVRSGNTIYF	TGTGCCAGCAGTGACGGGGTTCGCTCTGGAAACACCATATATTTT
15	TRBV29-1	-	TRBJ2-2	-	CSVGGTRSIGGELFF	TGCAGCGTTGGGGGGACCAGGAGTATCGGCGGGGAGCTGTTTTTT
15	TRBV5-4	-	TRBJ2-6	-	CASSLQGAGANVLTF	TGTGCCAGCAGCTTACAGGGTGCTGGGGCCAACGTCCTGACTTTC
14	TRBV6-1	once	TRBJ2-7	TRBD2	CASSETGGKNEQYF	TGTGCCAGCAGTGAGACCGGGGGGAAAAACGAGCAGTACTTC
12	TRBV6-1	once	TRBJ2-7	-	CASRESFGVQYF	TGTGCCAGCAGGGAGTCGTTTGGCGTGCAGTACTTC
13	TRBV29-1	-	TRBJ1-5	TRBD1	CSVDTGGDQPQHF	TGCAGCGTGGACACAGGGGGGGATCAGCCCCAGCATTTT
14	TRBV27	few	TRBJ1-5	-	CASSLGDSNQPQHF	TGTGCCAGCAGTTTAGGTGATAGCAATCAGCCCCAGCATTTT
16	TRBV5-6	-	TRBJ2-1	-	CASSYGLGGSYNEQFF	TGTGCCAGCAGCTACGGCTTGGGTGGGTCCTACAATGAGCAGTTCTTC
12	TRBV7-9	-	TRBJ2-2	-	CASSTPTGELFF	TGTGCCAGCAGCACCCCGACCGGGGAGCTGTTTTTT
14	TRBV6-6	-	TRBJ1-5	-	CASSSSSRNQPQHF	TGTGCCAGCAGTTCCTCGTCGCGCAATCAGCCCCAGCATTTT
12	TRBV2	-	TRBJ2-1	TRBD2	CASRGGGNEQFF	TGTGCCAGCAGAGGCGGGGGCAATGAGCAGTTCTTC
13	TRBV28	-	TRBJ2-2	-	CASSFGGAGELFF	TGTGCCAGCAGTTTCGGGGGTGCGGGGGAGCTGTTTTTT
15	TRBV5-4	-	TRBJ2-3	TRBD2	CASSFLAGVPDTQYF	TGTGCCAGCAGCTTCCTAGCGGGAGTTCCAGATACGCAGTATTTT
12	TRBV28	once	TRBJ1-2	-	CASREDPYGYTF	TGTGCCAGCAGAGAGGACCCCTATGGCTACACCTTC
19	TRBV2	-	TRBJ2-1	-	CASTRGNNRLIGVWNEQFF	TGTGCCAGCACGCGGGGAAATAATCGGTTAATCGGCGTTTGGAATGAGCAGTTCTTC
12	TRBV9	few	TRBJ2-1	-	CASSVERSEQFF	TGTGCCAGCAGCGTAGAACGGAGTGAGCAGTTCTTC
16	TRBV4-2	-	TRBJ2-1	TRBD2	CASSQAGTSGRNEQFF	TGTGCCAGCAGCCAGGCCGGGACTAGCGGGAGGAATGAGCAGTTCTTC
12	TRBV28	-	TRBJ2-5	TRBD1	CASRRGRETQYF	TGTGCCAGCAGGAGGGGGCGAGAGACCCAGTACTTC
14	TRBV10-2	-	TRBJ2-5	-	CASSENSGGETQYF	TGCGCCAGCAGTGAGAATTCCGGCGGCGAGACCCAGTACTTC
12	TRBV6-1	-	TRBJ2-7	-	CASSERQYEQYF	TGTGCCAGCAGTGAACGACAGTACGAGCAGTACTTC
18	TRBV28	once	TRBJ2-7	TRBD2	CASSYTQGTSGANYEQYF	TGTGCCAGCAGTTACACCCAGGGGACTAGCGGGGCTAACTACGAGCAGTACTTC
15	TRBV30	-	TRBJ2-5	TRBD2	CAWSGLAGDQETQYF	TGTGCCTGGAGCGGACTAGCGGGAGACCAAGAGACCCAGTACTTC
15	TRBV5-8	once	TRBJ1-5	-	CASSPLRQGVPPQHF	TGTGCCAGCAGCCCCCTTCGCCAGGGTGTTCCACCCCAGCATTTT
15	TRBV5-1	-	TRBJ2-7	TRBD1	CASSLGGQGTYEQYF	TGCGCCAGCAGCTTGGGAGGACAGGGGACCTACGAGCAGTACTTC
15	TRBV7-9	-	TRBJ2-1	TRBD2	CASSSLAGGPAEQFF	TGTGCCAGCAGCTCATTAGCGGGAGGGCCTGCTGAGCAGTTCTTC
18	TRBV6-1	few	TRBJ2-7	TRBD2	CASSEVITRASGRGEQYF	TGTGCCAGCAGTGAGGTCATCACCAGGGCTAGCGGGAGGGGCGAGCAGTACTTC
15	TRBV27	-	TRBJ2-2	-	CASSSPHRATGELFF	TGTGCCAGCAGTTCCCCCCACAGGGCCACCGGGGAGCTGTTTTTT
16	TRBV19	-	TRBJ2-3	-	CASSIQAEGGTDTQYF	TGTGCCAGTAGTATACAAGCTGAGGGCGGCACAGATACGCAGTATTTT
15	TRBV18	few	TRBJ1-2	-	CASSPVSTLPGGYTF	TGTGCCAGCTCACCGGTGAGCACCCTTCCAGGGGGCTACACCTTC
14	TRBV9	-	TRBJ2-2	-	CASSETRHTGELFF	TGTGCCAGCAGCGAGACTAGGCACACCGGGGAGCTGTTTTTT
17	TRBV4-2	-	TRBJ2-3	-	CASSQDGGGRAADTQYF	TGTGCCAGCAGCCAAGATGGGGGCGGGAGAGCGGCAGATACGCAGTATTTT
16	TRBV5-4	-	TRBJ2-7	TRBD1	CASSLGGTGGIYEQYF	TGTGCCAGCAGCTTGGGCGGGACAGGGGGCATTTACGAGCAGTACTTC
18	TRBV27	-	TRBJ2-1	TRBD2	CASSLRRFLAGGYNEQFF	TGTGCCAGCAGTTTAAGGAGGTTTCTAGCGGGAGGATACAATGAGCAGTTCTTC
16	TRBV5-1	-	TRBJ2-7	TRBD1	CASSLDGQGELYEQYF	TGCGCCAGCAGCTTAGACGGACAGGGGGAACTCTACGAGCAGTACTTC
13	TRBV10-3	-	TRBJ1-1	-	CAISENLNTEAFF	TGTGCCATCAGTGAAAACTTGAACACTGAAGCTTTCTTT
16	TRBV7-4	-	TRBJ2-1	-	CASRICGGNTYNEQFF	TGTGCCAGCAGGATTTGCGGCGGGAATACCTACAATGAGCAGTTCTTC
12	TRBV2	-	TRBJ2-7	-	CASRQAHYEQYF	TGTGCCAGTAGACAGGCCCACTACGAGCAGTACTTC